This T cell receptor beta chain stems from a study of identifying expanded T cells in peripheral blood (dated by TCRdb to about 2019). Regarding the study in general: Technical replicates were generated by sequencing separate aliquots of the same genomic DNA pool, with four replicates compared pairwise. Overall study outcomes, separate from this receptor: Both the number of clones called differentially abundant and the false-positive rate were significantly reduced by the beta-binomial model across all healthy-donor time intervals. In all healthy donors, the variance in clone template counts between samples taken two weeks apart rose significantly as total template count increased. It was expected by the authors that biological variance in healthy repertoires might increase further over much longer intervals, such as months to years. The binomial model flagged around 1.1 differentially abundant clones between technical replicates, compared with approximately 16 over two weeks and 19 to 20 over around four weeks.

TCRbeta CDR3 regions were profiled by bias-controlled multiplex PCR amplification of genomic DNA with the immunoSEQ Assay. The authors' pipeline ran thus. The absolute abundance of each unique TCRbeta CDR3 region was quantified after sequences were collapsed and filtered. Two models were used to test differential abundance: a binomial model (Fisher-equivalent) and a beta-binomial model that adds time-dependent variance fitted from healthy donors. Clones with fewer than 5 combined templates were excluded, and clones with Benjamini-Hochberg FDR below 0.01 were called differentially abundant. In the beta-binomial model, variance was expressed as a function of the total template count across the two samples, in the form v = (b*log(k)+a)^2. TCRdb provides this immuneACCESS table in a form limited to in-frame rearrangements. Some clones are lacking; in checked studies, under half of them reflect an unresolved V gene, and why the rest are absent is not known. That table is the source of V, J and clone size, and D and trimming were worked out from the DNA. Counted in this sample were around 120,000 clones; around 89% of them appeared once. The ten largest clones add up to approximately 16% of the sample.

As concerns this clone: Its antigen remains unidentified. No much larger clonotype is one base removed from it; base qualities were not supplied.

No immune events, such as infections, were documented for the healthy donors during the collection period. To calibrate time-dependent variance in a beta-binomial model of T-cell clone differential abundance, blood repertoires from healthy donors were used as a training cohort. The training cohort comprised ten or so healthy donors, 3 female and 7 male. An age range of roughly 29 to 65 years, with an average of about 45 years, was recorded for the donors. Whole blood, obtained from a commercial supplier, was collected from each healthy donor at three time points spaced approximately two weeks apart. Genomic DNA was extracted from unsorted whole blood for immunosequencing. Input material: blood. This TCR was recovered from a person between 18 and 69 years old in good health.

The encoded CDR3 is CASSPDRISGNTIYF. The DNA is TGTGCCAGCAGCCCGGACAGGATCTCTGGAAACACCATATATTTT. The chain is encoded by TRBV25-1 joined to TRBJ1-3, and 7 junctional nucleotides match TRBD1. CDR1 is given as MGHDK and CDR2 as SYGVNS, both from the germline V gene. Trimming removed 6 bases from V and 0 bases from J; the gene matches leave 5 bases unexplained. Taken from cysteine to phenylalanine, the CDR3 has 15 residues. Solely the CDR3 DNA is kept, with 45 bases framed from the first base.